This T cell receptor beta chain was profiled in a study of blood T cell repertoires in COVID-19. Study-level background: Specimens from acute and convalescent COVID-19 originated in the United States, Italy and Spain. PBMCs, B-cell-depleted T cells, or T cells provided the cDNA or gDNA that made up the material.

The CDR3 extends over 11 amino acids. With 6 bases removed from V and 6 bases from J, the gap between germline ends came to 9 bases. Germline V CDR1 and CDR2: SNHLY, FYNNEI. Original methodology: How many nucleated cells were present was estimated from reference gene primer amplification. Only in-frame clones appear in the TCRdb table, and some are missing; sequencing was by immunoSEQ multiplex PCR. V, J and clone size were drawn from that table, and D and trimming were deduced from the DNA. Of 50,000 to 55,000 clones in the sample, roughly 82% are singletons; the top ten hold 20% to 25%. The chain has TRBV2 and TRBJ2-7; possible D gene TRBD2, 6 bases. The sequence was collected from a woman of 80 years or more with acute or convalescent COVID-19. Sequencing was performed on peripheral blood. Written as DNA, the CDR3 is TGTGCCAGCAGGGAGGGAGGCGAGCAGTACTTC. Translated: CASREGGEQYF.